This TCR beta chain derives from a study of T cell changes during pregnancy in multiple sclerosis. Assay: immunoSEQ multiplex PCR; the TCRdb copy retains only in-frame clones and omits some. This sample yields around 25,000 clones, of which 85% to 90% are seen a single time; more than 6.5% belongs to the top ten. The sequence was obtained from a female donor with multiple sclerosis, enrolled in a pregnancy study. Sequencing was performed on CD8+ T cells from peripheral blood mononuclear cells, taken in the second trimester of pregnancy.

The CDR3 protein is CASSSDNTDTQYF. DNA for the CDR3: TGTGCCAGCAGCTCAGATAACACAGATACGCAGTATTTT. V and J are TRBV7-8 and TRBJ2-3; D unclear. The CDR3 is made up of 13 amino acids. Germline CDR1 is SGHVS and CDR2 is FQNEAQ. Trimming stripped 4 bases from V and 2 bases from J, with 7 bases between.